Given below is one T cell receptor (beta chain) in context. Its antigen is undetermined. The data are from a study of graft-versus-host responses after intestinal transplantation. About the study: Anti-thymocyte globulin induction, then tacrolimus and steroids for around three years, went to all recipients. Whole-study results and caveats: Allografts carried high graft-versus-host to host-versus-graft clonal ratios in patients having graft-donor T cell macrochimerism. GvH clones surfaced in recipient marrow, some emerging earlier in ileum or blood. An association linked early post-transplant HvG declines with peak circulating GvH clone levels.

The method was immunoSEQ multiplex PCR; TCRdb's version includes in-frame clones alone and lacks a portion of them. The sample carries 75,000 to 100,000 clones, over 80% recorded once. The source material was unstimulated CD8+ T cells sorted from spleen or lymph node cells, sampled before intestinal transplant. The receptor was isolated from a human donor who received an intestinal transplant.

CDR3 bases: TGTGCCTGGAACTTCGGGGGACCGAACACCGGGGAGCTGTTTTTT. It specifies CAWNFGGPNTGELFF. The chain links TRBV30 to TRBJ2-2; D might be TRBD2 (6 bases). This CDR3 has 15 residues. Germline V gene lookup returns CDR1 GTSNPN and CDR2 SVGIG (reference sequence). V was trimmed by 4 bases and J by 0 bases, leaving 12 bases between them.